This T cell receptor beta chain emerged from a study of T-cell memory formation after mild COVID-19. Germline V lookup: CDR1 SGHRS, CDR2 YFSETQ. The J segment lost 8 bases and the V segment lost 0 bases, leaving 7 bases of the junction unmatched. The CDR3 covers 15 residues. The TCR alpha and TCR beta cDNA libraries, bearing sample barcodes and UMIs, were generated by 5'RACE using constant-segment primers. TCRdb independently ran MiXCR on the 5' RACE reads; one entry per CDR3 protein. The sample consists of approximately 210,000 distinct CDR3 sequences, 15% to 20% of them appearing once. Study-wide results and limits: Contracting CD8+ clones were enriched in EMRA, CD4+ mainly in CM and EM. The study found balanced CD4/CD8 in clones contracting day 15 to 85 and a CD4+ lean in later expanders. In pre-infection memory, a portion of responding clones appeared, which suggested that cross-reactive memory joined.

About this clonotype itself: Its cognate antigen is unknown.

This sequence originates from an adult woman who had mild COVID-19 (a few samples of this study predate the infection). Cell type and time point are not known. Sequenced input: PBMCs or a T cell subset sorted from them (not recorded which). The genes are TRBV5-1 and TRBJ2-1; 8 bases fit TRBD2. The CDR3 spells CASSLGSGAGDEQFF. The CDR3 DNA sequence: TGCGCCAGCAGCTTGGGTAGCGGGGCTGGGGATGAGCAGTTCTTC. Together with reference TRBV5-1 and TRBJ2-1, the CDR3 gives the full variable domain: KAGVTQTPRYLIKTRGQQVTLSCSPISGHRSVSWYQQTPGQGLQFLFEYFSETQRNKGNFPGRFSGRQFSNSRSEMNVSTLELGDSALYLCASSLGSGAGDEQFFGPGTRLTVL.